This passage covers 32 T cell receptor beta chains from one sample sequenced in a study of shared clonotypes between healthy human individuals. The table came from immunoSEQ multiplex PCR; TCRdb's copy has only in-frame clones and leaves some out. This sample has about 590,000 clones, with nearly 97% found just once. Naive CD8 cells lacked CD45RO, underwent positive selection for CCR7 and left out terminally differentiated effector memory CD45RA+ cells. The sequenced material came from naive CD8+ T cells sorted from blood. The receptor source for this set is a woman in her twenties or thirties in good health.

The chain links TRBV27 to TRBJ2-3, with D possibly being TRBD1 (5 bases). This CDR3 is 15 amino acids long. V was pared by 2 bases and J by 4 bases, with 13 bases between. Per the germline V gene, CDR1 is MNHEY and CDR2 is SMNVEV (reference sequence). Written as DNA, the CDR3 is TGTGCCAGCAGTTTAATAGGGGTCTATTCAGATACGCAGTATTTT. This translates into CASSLIGVYSDTQYF.

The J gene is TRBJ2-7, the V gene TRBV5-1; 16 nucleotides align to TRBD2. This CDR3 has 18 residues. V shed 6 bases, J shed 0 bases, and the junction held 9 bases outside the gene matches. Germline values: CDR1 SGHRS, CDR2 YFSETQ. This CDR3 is CASTPGLAGGPSSYEQYF. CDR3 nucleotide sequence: TGCGCCAGCACCCCGGGACTAGCGGGAGGGCCAAGCTCCTACGAGCAGTACTTC.

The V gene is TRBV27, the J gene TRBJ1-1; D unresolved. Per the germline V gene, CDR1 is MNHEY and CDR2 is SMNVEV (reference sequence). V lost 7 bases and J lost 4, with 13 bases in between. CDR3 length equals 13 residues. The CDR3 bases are TGTGCCAGCACCCAATTTGGGTCCACTGAAGCTTTCTTT. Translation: CASTQFGSTEAFF.

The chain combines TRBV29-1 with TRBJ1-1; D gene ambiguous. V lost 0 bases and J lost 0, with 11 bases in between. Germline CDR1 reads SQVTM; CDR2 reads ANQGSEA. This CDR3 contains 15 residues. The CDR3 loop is CSVEDLSAMNTEAFF. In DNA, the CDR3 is TGCAGCGTTGAAGATCTGTCTGCCATGAACACTGAAGCTTTCTTT.

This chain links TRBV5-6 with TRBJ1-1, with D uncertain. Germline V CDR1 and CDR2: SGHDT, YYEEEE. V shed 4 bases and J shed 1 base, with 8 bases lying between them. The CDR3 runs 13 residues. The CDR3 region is CASSREPNTEAFF. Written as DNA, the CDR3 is TGTGCCAGCAGCAGGGAGCCGAACACTGAAGCTTTCTTT.

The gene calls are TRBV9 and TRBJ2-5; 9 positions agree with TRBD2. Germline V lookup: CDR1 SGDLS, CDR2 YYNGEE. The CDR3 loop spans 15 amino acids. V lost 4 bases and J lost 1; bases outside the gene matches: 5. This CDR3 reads CASSSTSGLQETQYF. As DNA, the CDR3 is TGTGCCAGCAGCTCGACTAGCGGTCTCCAAGAGACCCAGTACTTC. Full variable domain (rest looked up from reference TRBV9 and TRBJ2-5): DSGVTQTPKHLITATGQRVTLRCSPRSGDLSVYWYQQSLDQGLQFLIQYYNGEERAKGNILERFSAQQFPDLHSELNLSSLELGDSALYFCASSSTSGLQETQYFGPGTRLLVL.

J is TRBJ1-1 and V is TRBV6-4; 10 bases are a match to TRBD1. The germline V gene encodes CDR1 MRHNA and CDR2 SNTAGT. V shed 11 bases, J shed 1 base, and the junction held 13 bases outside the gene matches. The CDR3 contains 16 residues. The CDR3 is CAWATGGRFKNTEAFF. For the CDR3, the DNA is TGTGCCTGGGCGACAGGGGGCAGGTTTAAGAACACTGAAGCTTTCTTT.

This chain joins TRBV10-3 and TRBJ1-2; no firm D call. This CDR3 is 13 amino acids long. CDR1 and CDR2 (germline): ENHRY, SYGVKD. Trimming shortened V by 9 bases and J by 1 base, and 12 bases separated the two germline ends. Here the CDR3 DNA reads TGTGCCATACCAATAGACGGTAACTATGGCTACACCTTC. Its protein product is CAIPIDGNYGYTF.

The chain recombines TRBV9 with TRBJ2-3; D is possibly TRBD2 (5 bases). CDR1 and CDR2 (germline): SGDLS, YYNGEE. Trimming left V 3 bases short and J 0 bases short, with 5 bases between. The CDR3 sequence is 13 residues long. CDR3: CASSGTSTDTQYF. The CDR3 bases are TGTGCCAGCAGCGGGACTAGCACAGATACGCAGTATTTT.

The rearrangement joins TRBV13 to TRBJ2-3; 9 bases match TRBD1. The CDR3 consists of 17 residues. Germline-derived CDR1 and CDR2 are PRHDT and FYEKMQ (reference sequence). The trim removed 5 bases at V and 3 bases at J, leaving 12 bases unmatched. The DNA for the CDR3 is TGTGCCAGCAGCAACGAACCGGGACAGGGTTTGACAGATACGCAGTATTTT. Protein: CASSNEPGQGLTDTQYF.

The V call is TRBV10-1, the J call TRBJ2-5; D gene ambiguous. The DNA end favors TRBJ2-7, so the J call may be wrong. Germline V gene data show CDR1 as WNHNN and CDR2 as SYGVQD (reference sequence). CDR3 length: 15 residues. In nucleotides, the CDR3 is TGCGCCAGCAGATCATTAAGGTCGTTCTTCTACGAGCAGTACTTC. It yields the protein CASRSLRSFFYEQYF.

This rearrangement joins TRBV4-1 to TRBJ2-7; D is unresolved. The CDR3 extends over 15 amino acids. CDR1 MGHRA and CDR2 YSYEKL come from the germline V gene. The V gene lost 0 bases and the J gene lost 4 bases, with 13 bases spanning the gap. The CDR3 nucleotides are TGCGCCAGCAGCCAAGATCGCTTTCGCCGTTACGAGCAGTACTTC. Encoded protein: CASSQDRFRRYEQYF.

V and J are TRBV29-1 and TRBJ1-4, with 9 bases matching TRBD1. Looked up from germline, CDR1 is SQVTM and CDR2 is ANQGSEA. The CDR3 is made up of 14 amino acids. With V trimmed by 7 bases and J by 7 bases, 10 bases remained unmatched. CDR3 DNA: TGCAGCGCCACATCACAGGGGGCGAGTGAAAAACTGTTTTTT. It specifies CSATSQGASEKLFF.

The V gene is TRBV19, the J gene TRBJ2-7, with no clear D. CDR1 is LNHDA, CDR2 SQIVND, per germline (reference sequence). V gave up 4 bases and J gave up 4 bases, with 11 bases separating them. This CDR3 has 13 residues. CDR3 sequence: CASSTKKFYEQYF. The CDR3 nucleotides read TGTGCCAGTAGTACGAAAAAGTTTTACGAGCAGTACTTC.

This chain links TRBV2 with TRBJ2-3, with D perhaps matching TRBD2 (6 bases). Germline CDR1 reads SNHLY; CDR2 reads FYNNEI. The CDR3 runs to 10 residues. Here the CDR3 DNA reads TGTGCGGGGAGGATGGGTACGCAGTATTTT. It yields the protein CAGRMGTQYF.

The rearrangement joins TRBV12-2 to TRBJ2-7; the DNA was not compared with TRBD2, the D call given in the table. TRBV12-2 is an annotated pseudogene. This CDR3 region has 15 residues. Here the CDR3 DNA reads TGTGCAAGTCGCTTAAAAATAATGAAGCGGTACGAGCAGTACTTC. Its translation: CASRLKIMKRYEQYF.

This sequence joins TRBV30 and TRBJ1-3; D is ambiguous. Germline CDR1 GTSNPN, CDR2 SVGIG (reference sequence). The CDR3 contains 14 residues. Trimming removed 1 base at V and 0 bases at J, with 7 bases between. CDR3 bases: TGTGCCTGGAGTGAAAGGAGCTCTGGAAACACCATATATTTT. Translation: CAWSERSSGNTIYF.

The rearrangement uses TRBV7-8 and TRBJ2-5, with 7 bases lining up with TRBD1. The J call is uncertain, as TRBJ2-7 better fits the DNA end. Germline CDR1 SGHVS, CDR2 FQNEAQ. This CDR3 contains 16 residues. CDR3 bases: TGTGCCAGCAGGGAAGGGGTTGGGACAGAGAGCTACGAGCAGTACTTC. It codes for CASREGVGTESYEQYF.

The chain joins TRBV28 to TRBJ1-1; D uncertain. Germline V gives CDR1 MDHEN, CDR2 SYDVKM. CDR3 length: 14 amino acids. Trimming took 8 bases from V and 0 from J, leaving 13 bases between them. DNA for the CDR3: TGTGCCAGCTCTGTCGAATGGTTGAACACTGAAGCTTTCTTT. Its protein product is CASSVEWLNTEAFF.

Here the CDR3 reads CASSSPLSGRARETQYF. The CDR3 nucleotides are TGTGCCAGCAGTAGCCCCCTTAGCGGGAGGGCCCGGGAGACCCAGTACTTC. The chain couples TRBV28 to TRBJ2-5; 11 bases fit TRBD2. Germline V gene sequence: CDR1 MDHEN, CDR2 SYDVKM. CDR3 length: 17 residues. The ends lost 5 bases at V and 5 bases at J; junction bases unmatched: 13. The whole variable domain, filled in from reference TRBV28 and TRBJ2-5, reads DVKVTQSSRYLVKRTGEKVFLECVQDMDHENMFWYRQDPGLGLRLIYFSYDVKMKEKGDIPEGYSVSREKKERFSLILESASTNQTSMYLCASSSPLSGRARETQYFGPGTRLLVL.

As DNA, the CDR3 is TGTGCCACCAGCAGCCCGGAAGGGAACGAGCAGTACTTC. As protein: CATSSPEGNEQYF. This chain connects TRBV15 to TRBJ2-7, with D unresolved. Germline V gives CDR1 LNHNV, CDR2 YYDKDF (reference sequence). This CDR3 region has 13 residues. V gave up 3 bases and J gave up 5 bases, with 11 bases separating them.

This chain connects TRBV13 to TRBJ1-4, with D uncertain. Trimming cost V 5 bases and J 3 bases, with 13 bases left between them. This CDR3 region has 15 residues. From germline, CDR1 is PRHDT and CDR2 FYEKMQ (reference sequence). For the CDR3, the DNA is TGTGCCAGCAGCCCCGAGGGTGGGCCTAATGAAAAACTGTTTTTT. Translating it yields CASSPEGGPNEKLFF.

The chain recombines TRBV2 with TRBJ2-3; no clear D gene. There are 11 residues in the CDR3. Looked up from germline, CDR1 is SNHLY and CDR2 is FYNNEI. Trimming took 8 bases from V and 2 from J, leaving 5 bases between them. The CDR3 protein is CASVTTDTQYF. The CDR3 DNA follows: TGTGCCAGCGTCACCACAGATACGCAGTATTTT.

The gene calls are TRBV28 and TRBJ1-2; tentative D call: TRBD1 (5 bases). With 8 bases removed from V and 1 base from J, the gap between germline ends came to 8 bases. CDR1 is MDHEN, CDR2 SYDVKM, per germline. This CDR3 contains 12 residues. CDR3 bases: TGTGCCAGCCGGGACCTTAACTATGGCTACACCTTC. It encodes CASRDLNYGYTF.

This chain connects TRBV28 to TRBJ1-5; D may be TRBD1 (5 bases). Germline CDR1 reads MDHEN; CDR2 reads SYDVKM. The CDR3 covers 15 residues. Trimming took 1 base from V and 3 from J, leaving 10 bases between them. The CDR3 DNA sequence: TGTGCCAGCAGTTTATCGGGGGGGACCAATCAGCCCCAGCATTTT. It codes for CASSLSGGTNQPQHF.

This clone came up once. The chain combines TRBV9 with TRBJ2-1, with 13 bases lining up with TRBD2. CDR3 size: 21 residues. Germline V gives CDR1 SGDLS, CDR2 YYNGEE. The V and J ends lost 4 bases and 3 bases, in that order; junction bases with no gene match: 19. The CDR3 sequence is CASSPPGGLAGFKGNYNEQFF. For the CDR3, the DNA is TGTGCCAGCAGCCCCCCGGGGGGACTAGCGGGATTCAAAGGTAACTACAATGAGCAGTTCTTC.

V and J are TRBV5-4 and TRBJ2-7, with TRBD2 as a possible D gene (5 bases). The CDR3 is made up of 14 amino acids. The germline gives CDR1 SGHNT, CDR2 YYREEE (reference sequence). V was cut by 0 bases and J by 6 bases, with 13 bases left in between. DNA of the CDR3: TGTGCCAGCAGCTTGGGCCCCCTCGGAGGCGAGCAGTACTTC. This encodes CASSLGPLGGEQYF.

In DNA, the CDR3 is TGTGCCAGCACTTTTAGGGGGAACACTGAAGCTTTCTTT. Amino acids: CASTFRGNTEAFF. V is TRBV14 and J is TRBJ1-1; D possibly corresponds to TRBD1 (5 bases). Germline loops: CDR1 SGHDN, CDR2 FVKESK. V was cut by 7 bases and J by 1 base, with 10 bases left in between. CDR3 length: 13 amino acids. The entire variable domain, with the rest obtained from reference TRBV14 and TRBJ1-1, is as follows: EAGVTQFPSHSVIEKGQTVTLRCDPISGHDNLYWYRRVMGKEIKFLLHFVKESKQDESGMPNNRFLAERTGGTYSTLKVQPAELEDSGVYFCASTFRGNTEAFFGQGTRLTVV.

The CDR3 nucleotides read TGTGCCAGCAGTGACAAATCTGACGGATCGGGGTTTTTT. This codes for CASSDKSDGSGFF. The chain employs TRBV6-4 and TRBJ1-4; no reliable D call. The CDR3 totals 13 residues. Trimming left V 2 bases short and J 16 bases short, with 17 bases between. From germline, CDR1 is MRHNA and CDR2 SNTAGT.

The CDR3 here is CASSLGLQETQYF. Here the CDR3 DNA reads TGTGCCAGCAGCCTGGGCCTACAAGAGACCCAGTACTTC. The chain combines TRBV4-2 with TRBJ2-5; D uncertain. V lost 4 bases to trimming and J lost 2 bases, with 8 bases between them. This CDR3 spans 13 amino acids. The germline CDR1 and CDR2 sequences are LGHNA and YNFKEQ.

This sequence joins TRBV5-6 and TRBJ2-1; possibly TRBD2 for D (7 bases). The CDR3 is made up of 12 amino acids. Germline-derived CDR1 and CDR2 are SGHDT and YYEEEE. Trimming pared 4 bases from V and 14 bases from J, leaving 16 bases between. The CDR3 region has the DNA TGTGCCAGCAGCCCGGGGGGCTCCGGGGAGTTCTTC. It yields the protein CASSPGGSGEFF.

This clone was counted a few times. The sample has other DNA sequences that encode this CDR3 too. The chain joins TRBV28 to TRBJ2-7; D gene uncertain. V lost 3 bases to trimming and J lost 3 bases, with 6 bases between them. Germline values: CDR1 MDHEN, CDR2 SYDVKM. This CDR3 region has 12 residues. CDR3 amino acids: CASSLGSYEQYF. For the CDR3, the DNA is TGTGCCAGCAGTTTGGGAAGCTACGAGCAGTACTTC.